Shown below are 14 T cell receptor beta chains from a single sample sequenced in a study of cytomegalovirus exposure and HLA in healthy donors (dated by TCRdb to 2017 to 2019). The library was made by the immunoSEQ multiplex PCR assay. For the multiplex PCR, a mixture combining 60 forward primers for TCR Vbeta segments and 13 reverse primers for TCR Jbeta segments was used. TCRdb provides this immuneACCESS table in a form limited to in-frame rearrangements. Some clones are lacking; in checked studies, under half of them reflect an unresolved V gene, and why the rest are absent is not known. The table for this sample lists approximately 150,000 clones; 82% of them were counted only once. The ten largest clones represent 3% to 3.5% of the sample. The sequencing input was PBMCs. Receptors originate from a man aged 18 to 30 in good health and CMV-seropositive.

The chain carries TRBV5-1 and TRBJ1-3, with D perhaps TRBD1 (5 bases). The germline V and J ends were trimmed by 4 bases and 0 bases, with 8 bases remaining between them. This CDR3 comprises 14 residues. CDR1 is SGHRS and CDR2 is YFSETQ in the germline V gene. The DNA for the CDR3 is TGCGCCAGCAGCCCGGACACCTCTGGAAACACCATATATTTT. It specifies CASSPDTSGNTIYF.

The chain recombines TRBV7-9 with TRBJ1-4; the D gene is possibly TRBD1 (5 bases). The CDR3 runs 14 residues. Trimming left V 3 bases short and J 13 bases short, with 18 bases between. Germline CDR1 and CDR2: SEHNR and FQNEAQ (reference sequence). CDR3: CASSLGGSLGRLFF. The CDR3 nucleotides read TGTGCCAGCAGCTTGGGGGGGTCGCTGGGTAGACTGTTTTTT.

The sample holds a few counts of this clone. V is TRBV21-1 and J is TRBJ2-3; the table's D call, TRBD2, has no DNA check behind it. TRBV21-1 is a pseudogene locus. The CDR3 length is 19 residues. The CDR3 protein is CASSKGGASGRDRTDTQYF. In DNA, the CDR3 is TGTGCCAGCAGCAAAGGGGGGGCTAGCGGGAGGGACAGGACAGATACGCAGTATTTT.

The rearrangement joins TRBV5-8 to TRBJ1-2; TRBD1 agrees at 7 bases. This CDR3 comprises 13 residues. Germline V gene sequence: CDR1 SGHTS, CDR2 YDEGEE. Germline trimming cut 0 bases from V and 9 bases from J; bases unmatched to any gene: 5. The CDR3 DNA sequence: TGTGCCAGCAGCTTGGGGACAGGTGCCCGCTACACCTTC. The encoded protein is CASSLGTGARYTF.

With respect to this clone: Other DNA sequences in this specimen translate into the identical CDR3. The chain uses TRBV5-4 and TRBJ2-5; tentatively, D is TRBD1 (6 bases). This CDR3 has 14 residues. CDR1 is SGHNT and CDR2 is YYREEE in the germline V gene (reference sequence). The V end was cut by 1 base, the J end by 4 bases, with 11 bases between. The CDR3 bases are TGTGCCAGCAGCTTGACAGGGATGGGAGAGACCCAGTACTTC. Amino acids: CASSLTGMGETQYF.

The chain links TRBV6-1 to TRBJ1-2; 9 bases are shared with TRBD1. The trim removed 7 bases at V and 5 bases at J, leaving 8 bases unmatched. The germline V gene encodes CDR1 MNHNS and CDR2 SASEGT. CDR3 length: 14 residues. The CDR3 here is CASTSEGQGYGYTF. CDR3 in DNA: TGTGCCAGCACCTCAGAGGGACAGGGATATGGCTACACCTTC.

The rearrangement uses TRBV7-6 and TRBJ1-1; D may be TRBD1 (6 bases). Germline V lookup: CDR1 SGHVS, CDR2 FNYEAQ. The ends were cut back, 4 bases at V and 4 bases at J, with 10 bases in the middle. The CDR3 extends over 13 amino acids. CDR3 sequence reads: CASSSPDSTEAFF. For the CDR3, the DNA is TGTGCCAGCAGCTCCCCGGACAGCACTGAAGCTTTCTTT.

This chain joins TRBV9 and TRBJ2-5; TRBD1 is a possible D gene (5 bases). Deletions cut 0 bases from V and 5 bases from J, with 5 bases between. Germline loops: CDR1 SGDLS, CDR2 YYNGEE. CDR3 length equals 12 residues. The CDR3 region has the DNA TGTGCCAGCAGCGTAGAGGGGGAGACCCAGTACTTC. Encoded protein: CASSVEGETQYF.

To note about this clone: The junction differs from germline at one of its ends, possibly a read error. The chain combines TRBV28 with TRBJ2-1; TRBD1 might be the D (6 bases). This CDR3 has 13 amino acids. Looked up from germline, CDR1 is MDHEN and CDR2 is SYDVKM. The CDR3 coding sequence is TGTGCCACCACACTACAGGGTCACAACGAGCAGTTCTTC. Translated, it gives CATTLQGHNEQFF.

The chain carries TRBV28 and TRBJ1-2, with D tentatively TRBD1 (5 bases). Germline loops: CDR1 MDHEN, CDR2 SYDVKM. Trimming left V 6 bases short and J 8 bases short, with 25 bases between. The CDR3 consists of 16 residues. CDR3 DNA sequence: TGTGCCAGCAGGAGTACGTTTATGGGGGGTCCAAGCGGCTACACCTTC. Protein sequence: CASRSTFMGGPSGYTF.

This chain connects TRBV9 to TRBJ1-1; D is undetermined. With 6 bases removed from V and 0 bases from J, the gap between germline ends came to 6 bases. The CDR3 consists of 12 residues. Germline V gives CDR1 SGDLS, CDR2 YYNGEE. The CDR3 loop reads CASKRVNTEAFF. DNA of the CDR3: TGTGCCAGCAAACGGGTGAACACTGAAGCTTTCTTT.

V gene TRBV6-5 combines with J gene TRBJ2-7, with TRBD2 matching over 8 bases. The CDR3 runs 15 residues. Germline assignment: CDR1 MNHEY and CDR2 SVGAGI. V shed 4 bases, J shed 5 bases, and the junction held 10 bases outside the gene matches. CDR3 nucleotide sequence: TGTGCCAGCAGTTCCTCAGGCGGGAGGCCCAACGAGCAGTACTTC. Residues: CASSSSGGRPNEQYF.

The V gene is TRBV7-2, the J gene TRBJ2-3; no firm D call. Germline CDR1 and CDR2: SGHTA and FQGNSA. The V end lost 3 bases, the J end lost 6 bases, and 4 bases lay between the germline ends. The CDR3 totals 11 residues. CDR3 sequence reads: CASSFADTQYF. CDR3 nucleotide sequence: TGTGCCAGCAGCTTCGCGGATACGCAGTATTTT.

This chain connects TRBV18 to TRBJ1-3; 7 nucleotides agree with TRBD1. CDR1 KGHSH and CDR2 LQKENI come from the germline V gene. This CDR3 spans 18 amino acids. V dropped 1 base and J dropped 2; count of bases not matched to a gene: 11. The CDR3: CASSPLPQRQGPGNTIYF. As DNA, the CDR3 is TGTGCCAGCTCACCACTCCCCCAACGACAGGGCCCTGGAAACACCATATATTTT.